This T cell receptor beta chain derives from a study of regulatory T cells in long-lasting Graves disease. Documented time point: newly diagnosed GD, antithyroid drugs for less than 3 months. With RNA extracted from PBMCs as input, the TCR library was made. Construction of TCR beta libraries relied on iRepertoire HTBI primers and on Arm-PCR targeting CDR3 regions. One entry per CDR3 protein, called by TCRdb with MiXCR from the multiplex PCR reads. This sample has some 350,000 distinct CDR3 sequences; around 15% occur once, and the top ten carry around 21%. CDR1 and CDR2 (germline): SGHAT, FQNNGV. The V end was cut by 1 base, the J end by 0 bases, with 12 bases between. The CDR3 is 16 residues long. In its sample, this clonotype was seen many times. This sample also belongs to another study, concerning T cells in Graves' hyperthyroidism and ophthalmopathy.

The specimen was peripheral blood mononuclear cells (PBMCs), collected at new diagnosis, from a patient treated with antithyroid drugs. The TCR was taken from a woman under 30 with Graves disease. The rearrangement joins TRBV11-2 to TRBJ2-5, with D possibly matching TRBD1 (6 bases). The CDR3 loop is CASSLGMQGNQETQYF. The CDR3 DNA sequence: TGTGCCAGCAGCTTAGGAATGCAGGGGAACCAAGAGACCCAGTACTTC.